This T cell receptor (beta chain) was retrieved from a study of T cell responses to AZD1222 COVID-19 vaccine (dated by TCRdb to about 2021). A note on the overall study: A total of about 250 trial participants underwent TCR sequencing, of whom about 200 had received two doses of AZD1222 and roughly 26 had received two doses of the MenACWY control vaccine. Trial participants were enrolled by age into 18-55, 56-69 and 70-plus year subgroups, with 148, 28 and 57 TCR-sequenced participants respectively.

As regards this clone: The antigen it binds to is not known. Base-call qualities are not available, and no considerably larger clone is one nucleotide away.

The CDR3 regions of human TCRbeta chains were analyzed by immunosequencing. The original methods were these. Repertoire TCRs were checked for matches against a reference library of SARS-CoV-2-specific TCRs that had been generated using the MIRA antigen-specificity platform. Breadth was defined as the fraction of unique TCRs that were SARS-CoV-2-associated, and depth was defined as the fraction of total T cells that were SARS-CoV-2-associated. Using the MIRA data, every spike-specific TCR was mapped to the spike region that the TCR reacted to and assigned to either a CD4 or a CD8 class. Log10-transformed breadth and depth values were compared by one-way ANOVA with Sidak's multiple comparisons tests. As stored in TCRdb, this immuneACCESS dataset retains in-frame rearrangements with V and J assigned. A fraction of the clones does not appear; measured against another copy, unresolved V genes explain less than half of the discrepancy, and the remainder lacks a known reason. V, J and clone size reflect that table, while D and trimming were determined from the DNA. This sample has about 220,000 clones in its table, and about 92% of those were observed once. The ten largest clones take up around 1% of the sample.

Overall study results and their limits: Nearly half of unique spike-specific TCRs reportedly recognized epitopes outside regions mutated in the B.1.351 and B.1.1.7 variants. In the small 56-69-year group, the increase in depth fell short of significance, most likely because of low power. Most participants were white British and females outnumbered males, and the authors suggested that clonal diversity may have been underestimated. Conclusions about previously exposed vaccinees were limited because only 5 or 6 AZD1222 recipients were SARS-CoV-2 seropositive at baseline. Because no samples from the day 14 peak response were available, repertoires could be characterized only after the peak T cell response. A significant rise in spike-specific TCR breadth and depth was observed after two AZD1222 doses relative to day 0 and relative to MenACWY recipients. The vaccine-associated CD4 TCRs covered the entire spike protein, and the dominant responses fell in regions 160-218 and 743-854.

What the time point label conveys for this sample: baseline before first vaccination. The sample's treatment or condition label, in plain terms: meningococcal conjugate vaccine given as trial control. Vaccinee samples were obtained from the UK trials COV001 and COV002, which included a single-blind randomized controlled phase 2/3 trial of AZD1222 (ChAdOx1 nCoV-19) in healthy adults. For TCRbeta chain sequencing, PBMC samples from trial participants were taken at day 0 and at day 28 after the second dose. The CDR1 and CDR2 encoded by the germline V gene are SGHRS and YFSETQ. The CDR3 holds 14 amino acids from the cysteine to the phenylalanine. CDR3 DNA is the only sequence kept; it has 42 bases, read in frame from the first base. The V end gives up 5 bases and the J end 6 bases, leaving 10 bases in the junction not matched to a gene.

Source: peripheral blood, taken on day 0 of MenACWY control vaccination. In this chain, TRBV5-1 is recombined with TRBJ1-2; TRBD1 fits 7 bases in the junction. The clonotype was recovered from an adult in good health. The CDR3 here reads CASSSLDRYHGYTF. The base sequence is TGCGCCAGCAGTTCCCTGGACAGGTATCATGGCTACACCTTC. Supplemented by the reference TRBV5-1 and TRBJ1-2 proteins around the CDR3, the complete variable domain is KAGVTQTPRYLIKTRGQQVTLSCSPISGHRSVSWYQQTPGQGLQFLFEYFSETQRNKGNFPGRFSGRQFSNSRSEMNVSTLELGDSALYLCASSSLDRYHGYTFGSGTRLTVV.